A selection of T cell receptor beta chains follows, all from one sample in a study of CD8+ T cells in alopecia areata. The data were produced by immunoSEQ multiplex PCR, yet TCRdb's version contains in-frame clones alone and is incomplete. There are approximately 30,000 clones in the sample; around 60% occur only once, and 40% lies in the top ten. Sequenced input: NKG2D-high CD8+ T cells sorted from blood. The receptors originated from a human donor with alopecia areata. The CDR3 runs from the conserved cysteine through the conserved F or W. Fields, in order: J gene, D gene, CDR3 length, clone size, V gene, CDR3 protein, CDR3 DNA. The D gene is left open where the match is weak. Size tells how often a clone was seen (once, few, many) or the class of an expanded clone, and some rows leave it out.

TRBJ2-1 | TRBD2 | 17 | - | TRBV28 | CASSLQLADPRSNEQFF | TGTGCCAGCAGTTTACAGCTAGCGGACCCTCGGAGCAATGAGCAGTTCTTC
TRBJ2-5 | - | 12 | few | TRBV7-8 | CASSRDWETQYF | TGTGCCAGCAGTCGCGATTGGGAGACCCAGTACTTC
TRBJ1-2 | - | 15 | - | TRBV4-1 | CASSQDPGTSRGYTF | TGCGCCAGCAGCCAAGACCCCGGGACCTCGCGCGGCTACACCTTC
TRBJ2-5 | - | 14 | - | TRBV4-2 | CASSQEGSWETQYF | TGTGCCAGCAGCCAAGAAGGGAGTTGGGAGACCCAGTACTTC
TRBJ2-7 | - | 12 | few | TRBV29-1 | CSVEAGSNEQYF | TGCAGCGTTGAGGCAGGTAGCAACGAGCAGTACTTC
TRBJ1-3 | - | 13 | few | TRBV7-9 | CASLTVVGNTIYF | TGTGCCAGCTTGACGGTTGTTGGAAACACCATATATTTT
TRBJ2-7 | TRBD2 | 17 | - | TRBV7-6 | CASSLAAGAGGLYEQYF | TGTGCCAGCAGCTTAGCAGCCGGTGCGGGAGGACTCTACGAGCAGTACTTC
TRBJ1-1 | - | 12 | few | TRBV29-1 | CSVDGQHTEAFF | TGCAGCGTTGATGGACAGCACACTGAAGCTTTCTTT
TRBJ2-6 | - | 18 | many | TRBV7-3 | CASSSGGGFGAGANVLTF | TGTGCCAGCAGCTCCGGTGGGGGATTCGGGGCTGGGGCCAACGTCCTGACTTTC
TRBJ2-7 | - | 12 | - | TRBV7-9 | CASNSPVGEQYF | TGTGCCAGCAACTCCCCCGTAGGTGAGCAGTACTTC
TRBJ2-4 | - | 14 | - | TRBV19 | CASSPTVAKNIQYF | TGTGCCAGTAGCCCGACAGTAGCCAAAAACATTCAGTACTTC
TRBJ1-2 | TRBD1 | 15 | many | TRBV7-9 | CASSLLTGGSYGYTF | TGTGCCAGCAGCCTACTTACAGGGGGCAGCTATGGCTACACCTTC
TRBJ2-3 | - | 17 | few | TRBV11-2 | CASSSPGTGSSTDTQYF | TGTGCCAGCAGCTCCCCGGGGACGGGATCTAGCACAGATACGCAGTATTTT
TRBJ2-7 | TRBD1 | 15 | - | TRBV2 | CASGGSGTGGYEQYF | TGTGCCAGCGGGGGATCCGGGACAGGGGGCTACGAGCAGTACTTC
TRBJ2-2 | - | 11 | - | TRBV19 | CASITRGELFF | TGTGCCAGTATAACAAGGGGGGAGCTGTTTTTT
TRBJ2-7 | TRBD2 | 15 | - | TRBV2 | CASSSTSGRSYEQYF | TGTGCCAGCAGCTCCACTAGCGGGAGAAGCTACGAGCAGTACTTC
TRBJ2-7 | - | 13 | - | TRBV9 | CASSGDRTTMQYF | TGTGCCAGCAGCGGGGACCGCACCACCATGCAGTACTTC
TRBJ2-7 | - | 11 | - | TRBV7-9 | CASGTQGEQYF | TGCGCCAGCGGGACCCAGGGGGAGCAGTACTTC
TRBJ1-5 | - | 15 | - | TRBV9 | CASSVKGDSNQPQHF | TGTGCCAGCAGCGTAAAGGGGGATAGCAATCAGCCCCAGCATTTT
TRBJ2-1 | - | 15 | once | TRBV27 | CASRLPGERGNEQFF | TGTGCCAGCAGACTCCCGGGGGAGAGGGGAAATGAGCAGTTCTTC
TRBJ2-7 | - | 13 | - | TRBV7-9 | CASTQGAGYEQYF | TGTGCCAGCACCCAAGGCGCGGGTTACGAGCAGTACTTC
TRBJ2-2 | - | 15 | few | TRBV4-1 | CASSQDWTVTGELFF | TGCGCCAGCAGCCAAGATTGGACAGTGACCGGGGAGCTGTTTTTT
TRBJ2-1 | - | 17 | - | TRBV4-3 | CASSQEGFEGSYNEQFF | TGCGCCAGCAGCCAAGAAGGTTTCGAGGGCTCCTACAATGAGCAGTTCTTC
TRBJ2-7 | - | 11 | - | TRBV6-5 | CASSYYDEQYF | TGTGCCAGCAGTTACTACGACGAGCAGTACTTC
TRBJ2-7 | - | 14 | - | TRBV7-9 | CASSGTRARNEQYF | TGTGCCAGCAGCGGTACTCGGGCGCGGAACGAGCAGTACTTC
TRBJ1-1 | - | 13 | - | TRBV10-2 | CASSQELNTEAFF | TGCGCCAGCAGTCAGGAGTTGAACACTGAAGCTTTCTTT
TRBJ1-1 | - | 12 | - | TRBV23-1 | CASSQTGAEAFF | TGCGCCAGCAGTCAGACAGGTGCCGAAGCTTTCTTT
TRBJ1-6 | - | 13 | - | TRBV7-9 | CASSLAGESPLHF | TGTGCCAGCAGCTTGGCAGGGGAATCACCCCTCCACTTT
TRBJ1-1 | - | 16 | few | TRBV19 | CASSIGYVRGNTEAFF | TGTGCCAGTAGTATCGGTTACGTCAGGGGGAACACTGAAGCTTTCTTT
TRBJ2-7 | - | 13 | - | TRBV2 | CASSVYRNYEQYF | TGTGCCAGCAGTGTTTACAGAAACTACGAGCAGTACTTC
TRBJ2-4 | - | 14 | - | TRBV7-9 | CASSPVGAKNIQYF | TGTGCCAGCAGCCCGGTGGGGGCCAAAAACATTCAGTACTTC
TRBJ1-1 | - | 13 | - | TRBV28 | CASSLPGDTEAFF | TGTGCCAGCAGTTTACCGGGGGACACTGAAGCTTTCTTT
TRBJ1-4 | TRBD1 | 13 | - | TRBV27 | CASSPGTAEKLFF | TGTGCCAGCAGCCCCGGGACAGCGGAAAAACTGTTTTTT